The clone carrying this T cell receptor (beta chain) occurred many times. A single record per CDR3 protein comes from TCRdb applying MiXCR to the 5' RACE reads. The data show roughly 55,000 distinct CDR3 sequences, about 15% seen once. The data are from a study of early T cells in non-severe SARS-CoV-2 infection. This CDR3 is 17 amino acids long. Germline V gene sequence: CDR1 SGHRS, CDR2 YFSETQ. With 0 bases clipped from V and 4 bases from J, the junction kept 12 bases outside the gene matches. This TCR was sampled from an adult who was a healthcare worker with PCR-confirmed SARS-CoV-2 infection or an uninfected control (not recorded which). Sequenced material: whole blood, taken at baseline. This rearrangement joins TRBV5-1 to TRBJ2-5, with TRBD1 matching 7 bases. The CDR3 here is CASSLATRQGLGETQYF. The CDR3 coding sequence is TGCGCCAGCAGCTTGGCCACGCGACAGGGCCTAGGAGAGACCCAGTACTTC.